The 18 T cell receptor beta chains in this list originate from one sample, sequenced in a study of PD-1 blockade in classical Hodgkin lymphoma. As for time point: cycle 4 day 1 (C4D1), after more than five weeks of nivolumab. With no exception, relapse followed autologous stem cell transplantation in all patients, and brentuximab vedotin exposure varied. Profiling relied on immunoSEQ multiplex PCR, and the TCRdb table lists in-frame clones only, not all of them. The table has approximately 52,000 clones, approximately 89% seen once. Sequenced material: peripheral blood mononuclear cells (PBMCs), taken before the fourth cycle of nivolumab. These TCRs come from a human donor with classical Hodgkin lymphoma.

This rearrangement joins TRBV5-6 to TRBJ1-6; no clear D gene. Between the trimmed V and J ends, which lost 2 bases and 0 bases, there was a span of 12 bases. The CDR3 is 17 amino acids. Germline CDR1 and CDR2: SGHDT and YYEEEE. The CDR3 sequence: CASSLRAQSSYNSPLHF. CDR3 DNA sequence: TGTGCCAGCAGCTTACGGGCCCAGAGCTCCTATAATTCACCCCTCCACTTT.

The J gene is TRBJ2-1, the V gene TRBV19, with 9 bases identical to TRBD2. Trimming took 5 bases from V and 4 from J; bases not matched to a gene: 6. Germline CDR1 LNHDA, CDR2 SQIVND (reference sequence). The CDR3 spans 15 residues. The CDR3 sequence: CASSLIAGVYNEQFF. The DNA for the CDR3 is TGTGCCAGTAGTCTGATAGCGGGAGTTTACAATGAGCAGTTCTTC.

The rearrangement uses TRBV18 and TRBJ1-1; possible D gene TRBD1, 6 bases. The CDR3 covers 15 residues. The V gene's germline CDR1 is KGHSH and CDR2 LQKENI. The ends were cut back, 4 bases at V and 0 bases at J, with 12 bases in the middle. CDR3 residues: CASSRGQALNTEAFF. As DNA, the CDR3 is TGTGCCAGCTCACGGGGGCAGGCCCTGAACACTGAAGCTTTCTTT. The full variable domain, with the rest looked up from reference TRBV18 and TRBJ1-1, is NAGVMQNPRHLVRRRGQEARLRCSPMKGHSHVYWYRQLPEEGLKFMVYLQKENIIDESGMPKERFSAEFPKEGPSILRIQQVVRGDSAAYFCASSRGQALNTEAFFGQGTRLTVV.

The V gene is TRBV4-2, the J gene TRBJ1-1; D unclear. The V gene lost 0 bases and the J gene lost 7 bases, with 9 bases spanning the gap. CDR1 and CDR2 (germline): LGHNA, YNFKEQ. This CDR3 has 13 amino acids. CDR3 nucleotide sequence: TGTGCCAGCAGCCAAGATGAGGTCAATGAAGCTTTCTTT. This codes for CASSQDEVNEAFF.

V usage is TRBV5-4 and J usage is TRBJ2-7; TRBD1 agrees at 10 bases. Germline CDR1 is SGHNT and CDR2 is YYREEE (reference sequence). The ends lost 3 bases at V and 5 bases at J; junction bases unmatched: 5. The CDR3 contains 14 residues. The CDR3 is CASSSRQGANEQYF. The CDR3 coding sequence is TGTGCCAGCAGCTCCAGACAGGGGGCGAACGAGCAGTACTTC.

The chain joins TRBV6-1 to TRBJ2-3, with 7 nucleotides matching TRBD1. The CDR3 totals 14 residues. Trimming at V came to 5 bases and at J to 6 bases, leaving 8 bases not matched to a gene. Germline assignment: CDR1 MNHNS and CDR2 SASEGT. CDR3 sequence (DNA): TGTGCCAGCAGTACCGGGACAGCTAGGGATACGCAGTATTTT. This gives the protein CASSTGTARDTQYF.

The V call is TRBV5-6, the J call TRBJ1-2; tentative D call: TRBD1 (6 bases). This CDR3 has 18 amino acids. Germline V lookup: CDR1 SGHDT, CDR2 YYEEEE. Trimming stripped 2 bases from V and 0 bases from J, with 20 bases between. CDR3 in amino acids: CASSFRTLPQGPNYGYTF. The CDR3 DNA is TGTGCCAGCAGCTTTCGAACCCTTCCTCAGGGGCCTAACTATGGCTACACCTTC.

V is TRBV7-9 and J is TRBJ1-5; weak D call: TRBD1 (5 bases). CDR1 is SEHNR and CDR2 is FQNEAQ in the germline V gene (reference sequence). The CDR3 consists of 14 residues. The germline V and J ends were trimmed by 5 bases and 4 bases, with 12 bases remaining between them. Written as DNA, the CDR3 is TGTGCCAGCAGCCCCGACAGTGTAAATCAGCCCCAGCATTTT. Its protein product is CASSPDSVNQPQHF.

V and J are TRBV6-5 and TRBJ2-7; possibly TRBD1 for D (5 bases). The length of the CDR3 is 14 residues. In germline, CDR1 is MNHEY, CDR2 SVGAGI. V was pared by 2 bases and J by 2 bases, with 10 bases between. DNA of the CDR3: TGTGCCAGCAGTTACGGGGCCTCCCCCTACGAGCAGTACTTC. This sequence encodes CASSYGASPYEQYF.

V and J are TRBV6-5 and TRBJ1-4, with D possibly TRBD1 on 5 matching bases. Trimming shortened V by 6 bases and J by 3 bases, and 14 bases separated the two germline ends. The length of the CDR3 is 15 residues. Germline V gene sequence: CDR1 MNHEY, CDR2 SVGAGI. The DNA of the CDR3 is TGTGCCAGCAGAAAGACCTGGGGGGCTAATGAAAAACTGTTTTTT. Amino acid sequence: CASRKTWGANEKLFF.

The chain uses TRBV10-3 and TRBJ2-5; 8 nucleotides align to TRBD1. This CDR3 contains 14 residues. V was clipped by 6 bases and J by 5 bases; unmatched bases: 8. Germline V lookup: CDR1 ENHRY, CDR2 SYGVKD. CDR3 sequence: CAIRDGQGLETQYF. CDR3 DNA: TGTGCCATCAGAGACGGACAGGGTTTGGAGACCCAGTACTTC.

The genes are TRBV29-1 and TRBJ1-1, with D perhaps matching TRBD1 (6 bases). The length of the CDR3 is 13 residues. Germline CDR1 is SQVTM and CDR2 is ANQGSEA. The V and J ends lost 5 bases and 4 bases respectively, with 14 bases between them. DNA of the CDR3: TGCAGCGTTTCGAGGGGGTCGGCCACTGAAGCTTTCTTT. Amino acids: CSVSRGSATEAFF. Supplemented by reference TRBV29-1 and TRBJ1-1, the full variable domain reads SAVISQKPSRDICQRGTSLTIQCQVDSQVTMMFWYRQQPGQSLTLIATANQGSEATYESGFVIDKFPISRPNLTFSTLTVSNMSPEDSSIYLCSVSRGSATEAFFGQGTRLTVV.

This sequence joins TRBV18 and TRBJ2-2, with a weak D call TRBD1 (6 bases). Trimming stripped 6 bases from V and 1 base from J, with 9 bases between. The CDR3 is 14 residues long. Per germline, CDR1 KGHSH and CDR2 LQKENI. The CDR3 DNA reads as TGTGCCAGCTCCCGACAGGAGAACACCGGGGAGCTGTTTTTT. It codes for CASSRQENTGELFF.

The chain combines TRBV20-1 with TRBJ2-7; no clear D. The CDR3 extends over 11 amino acids. Germline V gene sequence: CDR1 DFQATT, CDR2 SNEGSKA (reference sequence). Deletions cut 0 bases from V and 4 bases from J, with 4 bases between. For the CDR3, the DNA is TGCAGTGCTAGAGACAAGTACGAGCAGTACTTC. This translates into CSARDKYEQYF.

The chain combines TRBV5-4 with TRBJ2-7, with D unclear. Germline CDR1 and CDR2: SGHNT and YYREEE (reference sequence). The CDR3 extends over 13 amino acids. Trimming took off 2 bases at V and 4 bases at J, with 10 bases between the two ends. The CDR3 spells CASSFEDEYEQYF. DNA for the CDR3: TGTGCCAGCAGCTTCGAGGATGAATACGAGCAGTACTTC. Combining the CDR3 with reference TRBV5-4 and TRBJ2-7 gives the whole variable domain ETGVTQSPTHLIKTRGQQVTLRCSSQSGHNTVSWYQQALGQGPQFIFQYYREEENGRGNFPPRFSGLQFPNYSSELNVNALELDDSALYLCASSFEDEYEQYFGPGTRLTVT.

The chain has TRBV28 and TRBJ2-7; D gene unclear. The CDR3 contains 12 residues. V was cut by 5 bases and J by 4 bases, with 9 bases left in between. Germline CDR1 MDHEN, CDR2 SYDVKM. CDR3 sequence reads: CASSLLLYEQYF. The CDR3 DNA follows: TGTGCCAGCAGTCTTCTACTTTACGAGCAGTACTTC.

The chain joins TRBV18 to TRBJ2-2; 9 bases fit TRBD2. This CDR3 is 16 amino acids long. The V segment lost 5 bases and the J segment 4 bases; nucleotides outside the gene matches: 8. The germline V gene encodes CDR1 KGHSH and CDR2 LQKENI. CDR3 sequence: CASSSLAGVVTGELFF. CDR3 DNA sequence: TGTGCCAGCTCATCCTTAGCGGGAGTGGTCACCGGGGAGCTGTTTTTT.

V usage is TRBV5-1 and J usage is TRBJ2-7; D possibly corresponds to TRBD1 (6 bases). V was cut by 4 bases and J by 2 bases, with 22 bases left in between. CDR1 is SGHRS, CDR2 YFSETQ, per germline. CDR3 length equals 17 residues. The chain's CDR3 is CASSRTGTGLPPYEQYF. The CDR3 DNA reads as TGCGCCAGCAGCCGAACAGGGACCGGACTCCCCCCCTACGAGCAGTACTTC. Looking up the rest from reference TRBV5-1 and TRBJ2-7 gives the full variable domain: KAGVTQTPRYLIKTRGQQVTLSCSPISGHRSVSWYQQTPGQGLQFLFEYFSETQRNKGNFPGRFSGRQFSNSRSEMNVSTLELGDSALYLCASSRTGTGLPPYEQYFGPGTRLTVT.